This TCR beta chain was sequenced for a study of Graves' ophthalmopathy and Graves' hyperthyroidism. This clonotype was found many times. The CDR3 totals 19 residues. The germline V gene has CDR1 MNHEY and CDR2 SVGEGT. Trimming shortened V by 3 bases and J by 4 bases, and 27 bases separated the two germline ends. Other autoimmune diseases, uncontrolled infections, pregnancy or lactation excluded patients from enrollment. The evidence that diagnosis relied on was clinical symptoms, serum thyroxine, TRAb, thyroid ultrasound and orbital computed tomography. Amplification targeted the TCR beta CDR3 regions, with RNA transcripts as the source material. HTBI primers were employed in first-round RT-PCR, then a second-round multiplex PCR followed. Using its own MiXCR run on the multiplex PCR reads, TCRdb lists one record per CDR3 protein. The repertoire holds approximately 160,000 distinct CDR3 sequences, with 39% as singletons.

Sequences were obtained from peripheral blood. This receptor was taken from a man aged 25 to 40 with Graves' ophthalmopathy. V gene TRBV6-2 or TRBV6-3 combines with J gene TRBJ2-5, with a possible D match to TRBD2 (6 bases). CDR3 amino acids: CASSYLIGEAAGTIETQYF. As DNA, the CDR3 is TGTGCCAGCAGTTATCTTATAGGGGAGGCCGCCGGGACGATAGAGACCCAGTACTTC.